One and the same sample provided the 10 T cell receptor beta chains below, sequenced in a study of shared clonotypes between healthy human individuals. Libraries were prepared by immunoSEQ multiplex PCR; TCRdb keeps only in-frame clonotypes and omits some of them. The profile covers roughly 520,000 clones, with around 95% appearing a single time and 0.05% to 0.08% taken by the ten largest. The sequenced sample was naive CD4+ T cells sorted from blood. The sample's subset: CD45RA+ positively selected. The receptors originated from a woman in her thirties in good health.

V is TRBV28 and J is TRBJ2-7, with TRBD1 matching 10 bases. CDR3 length: 14 amino acids. The trim removed 6 bases at V and 2 bases at J, leaving 4 bases unmatched. CDR1 is MDHEN and CDR2 is SYDVKM in the germline V gene. The CDR3 is CASRGTGAPYEQYF. CDR3 DNA: TGTGCCAGCAGAGGGACAGGGGCTCCCTACGAGCAGTACTTC.

The J gene is TRBJ2-7, the V gene TRBV7-1, with 8 bases lining up with TRBD2. TRBV7-1 is noted as an ORF with a role that remains uncertain. The CDR3 spans 17 residues. V was clipped by 5 bases and J by 0 bases; unmatched bases: 12. In DNA, the CDR3 is TGTGCCAGCAGCCCTAGGGCTAGCGGGTCTAGCTCCTACGAGCAGTACTTC. It specifies CASSPRASGSSSYEQYF.

V gene TRBV4-1 combines with J gene TRBJ2-7; 14 nucleotides agree with TRBD2. J lost 5 bases, V lost 0 bases, and 9 bases had no gene match. Looked up from germline, CDR1 is MGHRA and CDR2 is YSYEKL. The CDR3 has 18 residues. DNA for the CDR3: TGCGCCAGCAGCCAAGATATTCGGACTAGCGGGAGGCCGAACGAGCAGTACTTC. Protein: CASSQDIRTSGRPNEQYF.

The chain links TRBV10-1 to TRBJ2-1; 9 bases line up with TRBD2. The CDR3 is made up of 16 amino acids. V gave up 2 bases and J gave up 3 bases; unmatched junction bases: 5. Germline CDR1 reads WNHNN; CDR2 reads SYGVQD (reference sequence). The CDR3 nucleotides read TGCGCCAGCAGTGAGCGCCTAGCGGGACACTACAATGAGCAGTTCTTC. Translated, it gives CASSERLAGHYNEQFF.

The chain joins TRBV7-2 to TRBJ2-7, with 8 bases aligning to TRBD1. CDR1 is SGHTA and CDR2 is FQGNSA in the germline V gene. V lost 6 bases to trimming and J lost 0 bases; unmatched junction nucleotides: 4. CDR3 size: 14 residues. The CDR3 loop is CASRSGQVSYEQYF. CDR3 DNA: TGTGCCAGCAGGTCGGGACAGGTCTCCTACGAGCAGTACTTC. The whole variable domain, filled in from reference TRBV7-2 and TRBJ2-7, reads GAGVSQSPSNKVTEKGKDVELRCDPISGHTALYWYRQSLGQGLEFLIYFQGNSAPDKSGLPSDRFSAERTGGSVSTLTIQRTQQEDSAVYLCASRSGQVSYEQYFGPGTRLTVT.

This chain connects TRBV15 to TRBJ2-1; no reliable D call. The CDR3 covers 14 residues. The germline V gene encodes CDR1 LNHNV and CDR2 YYDKDF (reference sequence). The V end lost 1 base, the J end lost 5 bases, and 9 bases lay between the germline ends. CDR3 sequence (DNA): TGTGCCACCAGCAGAGTACAGCGAAACAATGAGCAGTTCTTC. Protein sequence: CATSRVQRNNEQFF.

The rearrangement uses TRBV7-8 and TRBJ2-5; no clear D gene. Matching the DNA end better, TRBJ2-7 makes the J call doubtful. Germline V gene sequence: CDR1 SGHVS, CDR2 FQNEAQ. This CDR3 is 15 amino acids long. The CDR3 loop reads CASSFLAILTYEQYF. CDR3 sequence (DNA): TGTGCCAGCAGCTTCCTGGCGATTCTCACCTACGAGCAGTACTTC.

V usage is TRBV19 and J usage is TRBJ2-7; 8 bases fit TRBD1. There are 15 residues in the CDR3. Germline V gives CDR1 LNHDA, CDR2 SQIVND (reference sequence). V lost 3 bases and J lost 4; bases outside the gene matches: 8. The CDR3 region is CASSIRGQGPYEQYF. The CDR3 bases are TGTGCCAGTAGTATTAGAGGACAGGGTCCGTACGAGCAGTACTTC.

V usage is TRBV9 and J usage is TRBJ1-2; TRBD1 matches 7 bases. J was trimmed by 6 bases and V by 1 base; bases with no gene match: 12. This CDR3 is built from 16 residues. The germline CDR1 and CDR2 sequences are SGDLS and YYNGEE. The CDR3 region is CASSVSEETGTDGYTF. In DNA, the CDR3 is TGTGCCAGCAGCGTAAGCGAGGAAACCGGGACAGATGGCTACACCTTC.

The chain employs TRBV2 and TRBJ2-5; the match to TRBD2 covers 14 bases. V gave up 6 bases and J gave up 5 bases; unmatched junction bases: 5. Germline V gives CDR1 SNHLY, CDR2 FYNNEI. This CDR3 is built from 15 residues. CDR3 sequence (DNA): TGTGCCAGCAGGGGACTAGCGGGAGTGGGTGAGACCCAGTACTTC. This translates into CASRGLAGVGETQYF.